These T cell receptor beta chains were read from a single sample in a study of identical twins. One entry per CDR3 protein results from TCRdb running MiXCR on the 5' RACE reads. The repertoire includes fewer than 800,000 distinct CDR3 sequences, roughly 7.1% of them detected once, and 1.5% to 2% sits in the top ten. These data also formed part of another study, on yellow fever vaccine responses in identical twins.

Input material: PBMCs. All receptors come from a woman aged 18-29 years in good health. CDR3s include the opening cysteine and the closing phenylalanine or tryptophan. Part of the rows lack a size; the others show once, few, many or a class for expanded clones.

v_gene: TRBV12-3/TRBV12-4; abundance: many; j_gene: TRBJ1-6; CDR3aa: CASSSGQGRSPLHF
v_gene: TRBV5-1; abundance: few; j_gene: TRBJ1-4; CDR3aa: CASRSGQGLIGEKLFF
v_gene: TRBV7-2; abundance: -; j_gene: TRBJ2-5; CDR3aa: CASSLRRTGLLAWETQYF
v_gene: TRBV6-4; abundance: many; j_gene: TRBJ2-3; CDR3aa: CASGGLAESSTDTQYF
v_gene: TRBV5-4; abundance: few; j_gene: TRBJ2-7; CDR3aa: CASSQELSVYEQYF
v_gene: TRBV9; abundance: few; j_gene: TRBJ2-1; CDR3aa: CASSVDAGDNEQFF
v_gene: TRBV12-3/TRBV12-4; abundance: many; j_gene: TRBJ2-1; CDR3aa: CASEPSGGGHEQFF
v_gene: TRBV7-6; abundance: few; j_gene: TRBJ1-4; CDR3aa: CASSFGGPATNEKLFF
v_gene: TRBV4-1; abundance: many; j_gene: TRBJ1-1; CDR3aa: CASSQASGGEAFF
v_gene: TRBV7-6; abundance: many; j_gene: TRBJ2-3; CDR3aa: CASSLGPGLAGEDTQYF
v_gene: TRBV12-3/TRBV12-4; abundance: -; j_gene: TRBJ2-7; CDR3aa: CASSWGQGVHEQYF
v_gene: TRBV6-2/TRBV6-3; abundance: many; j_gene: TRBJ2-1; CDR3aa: CASSYSQLAGGNNEQFF
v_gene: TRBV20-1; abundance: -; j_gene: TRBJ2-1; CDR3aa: CSAIDDRGIYNEQFF
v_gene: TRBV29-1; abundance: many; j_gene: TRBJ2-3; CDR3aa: CSVDRVTDTQYF
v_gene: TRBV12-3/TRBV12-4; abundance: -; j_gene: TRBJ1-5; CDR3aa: CASSSRQGIQPQHF
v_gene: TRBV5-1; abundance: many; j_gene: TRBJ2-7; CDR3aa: CASSLRQAEYYEQYF
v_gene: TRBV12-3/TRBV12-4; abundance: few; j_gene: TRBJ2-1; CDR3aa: CASSLTGTSGQYNEQFF
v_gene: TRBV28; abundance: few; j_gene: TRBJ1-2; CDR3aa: CASSKSGQGVGGYTF
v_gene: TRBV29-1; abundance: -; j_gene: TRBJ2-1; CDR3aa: CSVDRAGGRYNEQFF
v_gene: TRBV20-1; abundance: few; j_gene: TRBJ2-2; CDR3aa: CSARNRGGVTGELFF
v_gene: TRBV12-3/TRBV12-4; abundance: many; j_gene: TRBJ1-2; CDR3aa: CASTQTDYGYTF
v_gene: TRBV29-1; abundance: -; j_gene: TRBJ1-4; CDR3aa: CSVEDSGAKLFF
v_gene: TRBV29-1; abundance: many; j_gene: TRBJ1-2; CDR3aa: CSVEGQGPYGYTF
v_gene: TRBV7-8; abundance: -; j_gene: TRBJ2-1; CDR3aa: CASSLGADSYNEQFF
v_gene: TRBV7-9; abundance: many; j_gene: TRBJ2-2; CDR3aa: CASSLVPRDGELFF
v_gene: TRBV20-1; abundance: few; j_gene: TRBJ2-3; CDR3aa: CSARIWEGADTQYF
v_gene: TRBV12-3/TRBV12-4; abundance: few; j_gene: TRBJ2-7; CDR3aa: CASSRNVGEEQYF
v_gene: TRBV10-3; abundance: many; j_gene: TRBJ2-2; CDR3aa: CAIRITSDLGELFF
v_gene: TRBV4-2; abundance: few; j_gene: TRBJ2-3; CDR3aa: CASSQEGTSRGTDTQYF
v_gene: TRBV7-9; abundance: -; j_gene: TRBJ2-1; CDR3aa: CASSPIPVDRDRNEQFF
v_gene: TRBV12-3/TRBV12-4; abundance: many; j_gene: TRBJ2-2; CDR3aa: CASILDLPGELFF
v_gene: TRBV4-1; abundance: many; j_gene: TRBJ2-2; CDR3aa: CASSPRGEITGELFF
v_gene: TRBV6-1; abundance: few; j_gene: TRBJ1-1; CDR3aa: CASSARGVNTEAFF
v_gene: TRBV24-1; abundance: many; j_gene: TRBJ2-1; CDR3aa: CATSDFETSGSPQHEQFF
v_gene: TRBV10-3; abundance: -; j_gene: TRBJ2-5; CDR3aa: CAISELAGGSRETQYF
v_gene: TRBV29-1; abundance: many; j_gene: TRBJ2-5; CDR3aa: CSVVLAGETQYF
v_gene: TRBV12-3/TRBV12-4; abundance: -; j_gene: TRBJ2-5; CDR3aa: CASSPTLGLAGAYQETQYF
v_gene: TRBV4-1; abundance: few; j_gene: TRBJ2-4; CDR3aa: CASSQDVGVGNIQYF
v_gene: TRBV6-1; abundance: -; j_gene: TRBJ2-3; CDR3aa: CASSFGLARGTDTQYF
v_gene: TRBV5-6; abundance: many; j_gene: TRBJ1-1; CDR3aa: CASSPQTGWTEAFF
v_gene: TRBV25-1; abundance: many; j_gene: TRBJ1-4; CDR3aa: CASSWDEKGTKLFF
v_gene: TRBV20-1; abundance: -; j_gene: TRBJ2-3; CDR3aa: CSASAGGGTDTQYF
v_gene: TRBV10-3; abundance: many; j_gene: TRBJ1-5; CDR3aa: CATKGNWDQPQHF
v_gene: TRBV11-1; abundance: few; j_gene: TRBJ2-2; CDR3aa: CASTPQAPAGGNTGELFF
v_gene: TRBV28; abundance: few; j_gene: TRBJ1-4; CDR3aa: CASRIRGEKLFF
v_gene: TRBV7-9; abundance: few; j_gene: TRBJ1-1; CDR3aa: CASSPPPGVLKGNTEAFF
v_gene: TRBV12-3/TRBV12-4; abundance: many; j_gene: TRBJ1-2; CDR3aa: CASSDRGSGGYTF
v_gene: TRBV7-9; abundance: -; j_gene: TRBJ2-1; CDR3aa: CASSSRQGVTYNEQFF
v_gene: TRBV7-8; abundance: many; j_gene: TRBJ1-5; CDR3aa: CASSLDREQPQHF
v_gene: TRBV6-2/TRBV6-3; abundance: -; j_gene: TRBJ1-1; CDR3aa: CASSYSMVRDDEAFF
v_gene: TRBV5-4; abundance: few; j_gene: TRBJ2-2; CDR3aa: CASSPVAGGTTGELFF
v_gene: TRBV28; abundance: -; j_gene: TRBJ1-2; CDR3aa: CASSSGPYFGYTF
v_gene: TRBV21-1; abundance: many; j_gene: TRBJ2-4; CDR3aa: CASSKPPTGGGPKNIQYF
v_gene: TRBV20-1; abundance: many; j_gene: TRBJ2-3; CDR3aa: CSVSGGATDTQYF
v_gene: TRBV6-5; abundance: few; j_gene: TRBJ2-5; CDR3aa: CASSYNRRRVQETQYF
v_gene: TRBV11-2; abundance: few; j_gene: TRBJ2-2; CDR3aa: CASSLRDISNTGELFF
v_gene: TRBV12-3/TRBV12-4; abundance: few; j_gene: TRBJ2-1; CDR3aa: CASSTGNGGYNEQFF